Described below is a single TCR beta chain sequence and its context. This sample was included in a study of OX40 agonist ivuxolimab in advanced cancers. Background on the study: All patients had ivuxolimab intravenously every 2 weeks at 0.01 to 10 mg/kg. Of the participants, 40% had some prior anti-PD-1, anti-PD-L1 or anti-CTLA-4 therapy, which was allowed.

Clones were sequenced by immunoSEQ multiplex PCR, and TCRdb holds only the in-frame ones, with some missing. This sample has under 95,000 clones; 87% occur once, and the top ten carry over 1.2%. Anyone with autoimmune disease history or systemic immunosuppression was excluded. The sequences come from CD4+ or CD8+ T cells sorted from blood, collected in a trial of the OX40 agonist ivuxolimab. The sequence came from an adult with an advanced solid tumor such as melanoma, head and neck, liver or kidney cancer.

CDR3 protein: CASSKRLAGSSSSYNEQFF. In DNA, the CDR3 is TGTGCCAGCAGTAAGAGACTAGCGGGATCCTCGAGCTCCTACAATGAGCAGTTCTTC. The chain has TRBV27 and TRBJ2-1, with TRBD2 identical over 11 bases. This CDR3 has 19 amino acids. Germline V gene lookup returns CDR1 MNHEY and CDR2 SMNVEV (reference sequence). With V trimmed by 5 bases and J by 0 bases, 12 bases remained unmatched.